These 23 T cell receptor beta chains share one sample of origin, sequenced in a study of blood T cell repertoires in COVID-19. The repertoire was sequenced with immunoSEQ multiplex PCR; TCRdb's copy has only in-frame clones and lacks some. The table lists some 340,000 clones, less than 85% of them singletons. Sequenced material: peripheral blood. These receptors were obtained from a woman aged 18-29 years with acute or convalescent COVID-19.

The rearrangement uses TRBV15 and TRBJ2-7, with TRBD1 matching over 7 bases. This CDR3 region has 13 residues. The V and J ends lost 2 bases and 2 bases, in that order; junction bases with no gene match: 0. Germline CDR1 LNHNV, CDR2 YYDKDF (reference sequence). In DNA form, the CDR3 reads TGTGCCACCAGCAGACAGGGGGCCTACGAGCAGTACTTC. As protein: CATSRQGAYEQYF.

In this sample, this clone turned up once. The DNA for the CDR3 is TGTGCCAGTAGTAAGTTGGGCAGGTCATCGGCCTCATACGAGCAGTACTTC. It encodes CASSKLGRSSASYEQYF. The chain is built from TRBV19 and TRBJ2-7; no reliable D call. V was pared by 4 bases and J by 4 bases, with 23 bases between. This CDR3 has 17 amino acids. The germline gives CDR1 LNHDA, CDR2 SQIVND (reference sequence). The full variable domain, rest sourced from reference TRBV19 and TRBJ2-7, is DGGITQSPKYLFRKEGQNVTLSCEQNLNHDAMYWYRQDPGQGLRLIYYSQIVNDFQKGDIAEGYSVSREKKESFPLTVTSAQKNPTAFYLCASSKLGRSSASYEQYFGPGTRLTVT.

The chain recombines TRBV6-1 with TRBJ1-2; 9 nucleotides match TRBD1. J gave up 5 bases and V 2 bases, and 15 bases lay outside the gene matches. Germline CDR1 reads MNHNS; CDR2 reads SASEGT. The CDR3 sequence is 18 residues long. The CDR3 spells CASSERGSGQGKAYGYTF. CDR3 in DNA: TGTGCCAGCAGTGAACGGGGATCGGGACAGGGCAAAGCGTATGGCTACACCTTC.

The genes are TRBV7-3 and TRBJ2-5; 8 positions match TRBD2. This CDR3 spans 15 amino acids. Trimming cost V 5 bases and J 3 bases; bases outside gene matches: 8. CDR1 SGHTA and CDR2 FQGTGA come from the germline V gene. CDR3 loop: CASSLGSGREETQYF. CDR3 nucleotides: TGTGCCAGCAGCCTTGGTTCCGGGAGGGAAGAGACCCAGTACTTC.

The CDR3, as DNA: TGTGCCAGCTCTTACAAGGAGGGCCCCTACGAGCAGTACTTC. Residues: CASSYKEGPYEQYF. The chain combines TRBV19 with TRBJ2-7; perhaps TRBD2 as D (6 bases). The V end lost 9 bases, the J end lost 2 bases, and 17 bases lay between the germline ends. CDR1 LNHDA and CDR2 SQIVND come from the germline V gene (reference sequence). This CDR3 is built from 14 residues. The full variable domain, in which reference TRBV19 and TRBJ2-7 provide the parts outside the CDR3, is DGGITQSPKYLFRKEGQNVTLSCEQNLNHDAMYWYRQDPGQGLRLIYYSQIVNDFQKGDIAEGYSVSREKKESFPLTVTSAQKNPTAFYLCASSYKEGPYEQYFGPGTRLTVT.

The chain couples TRBV5-1 to TRBJ1-6, with D hard to call. Between the trimmed V and J ends, which lost 4 bases and 0 bases, there was a span of 11 bases. The CDR3 totals 16 residues. CDR1 is SGHRS, CDR2 YFSETQ, per germline. The CDR3 DNA sequence: TGCGCCAGCAGCCCCGAACGGTACTCCTATAATTCACCCCTCCACTTT. It specifies CASSPERYSYNSPLHF.

The rearrangement uses TRBV5-1 and TRBJ1-3; D call uncertain. Germline CDR1 is SGHRS and CDR2 is YFSETQ. Trimming took off 0 bases at V and 4 bases at J, with 11 bases between the two ends. The CDR3 runs 15 residues. In DNA form, the CDR3 reads TGCGCCAGCAGCTTGGCGCCAGGTTCGGGAAACACCATATATTTT. Translated, it gives CASSLAPGSGNTIYF.

The chain links TRBV27 to TRBJ2-7; D perhaps matches TRBD1 (5 bases). CDR3 length: 14 residues. V was pared by 5 bases and J by 4 bases, with 15 bases between. CDR1 is MNHEY, CDR2 SMNVEV, per germline (reference sequence). The CDR3 bases are TGTGCCAGCAGTACTGACAGCCTTCTTTACGAGCAGTACTTC. Protein product: CASSTDSLLYEQYF.

This chain joins TRBV19 and TRBJ1-3; 8 bases fit TRBD1. This CDR3 comprises 16 residues. The junction had 8 bases not matched to a gene; V was cut back by 5 bases and J by 2 bases. Per the germline V gene, CDR1 is LNHDA and CDR2 is SQIVND (reference sequence). As DNA, the CDR3 is TGTGCCAGTAGTTCTGGACAGGGATTAACTGGAAACACCATATATTTT. It codes for CASSSGQGLTGNTIYF.

The chain couples TRBV5-1 to TRBJ1-2, with TRBD1 matching 7 bases. The V and J ends lost 4 bases and 2 bases, in that order; junction bases with no gene match: 5. This CDR3 comprises 14 residues. Looked up from germline, CDR1 is SGHRS and CDR2 is YFSETQ. Here the CDR3 reads CASSPDRVNYGYTF. The CDR3 DNA reads as TGCGCCAGCAGCCCTGACAGGGTAAACTATGGCTACACCTTC.

The CDR3 coding sequence is TGCGCCGGTGGACAGGGGATGAGCTACGAGCAGTACTTC. It codes for CAGGQGMSYEQYF. The chain couples TRBV23-1 to TRBJ2-7, with 9 bases lining up with TRBD1. TRBV23-1 is flagged as an ORF with uncertain function. The CDR3 spans 13 residues. V trimming: 11 bases; J trimming: 3 bases; junction bases outside the gene matches: 8.

V and J are TRBV24-1 and TRBJ1-2; 7 bases fit TRBD1. The CDR3 sequence is 13 residues long. V lost 7 bases, J lost 4 bases, and 5 bases stayed unmatched. Germline V gene data show CDR1 as KGHDR and CDR2 as SFDVKD. CDR3 amino acids: CATRGGSSYGYTF. CDR3 coding DNA: TGTGCCACCAGAGGGGGCAGCTCCTATGGCTACACCTTC.

This chain uses TRBV12-3 or TRBV12-4 with TRBJ2-6; D is uncertain. Trimming left V 5 bases short and J 3 bases short, with 2 bases between. CDR3 length: 12 residues. The chain's CDR3 is CASSRGANVLTF. Written as DNA, the CDR3 is TGTGCCAGCAGTCGTGGGGCCAACGTCCTGACTTTC.

The rearrangement links TRBV5-4 to TRBJ1-1, with no clear D. This CDR3 is 14 amino acids long. Germline loops: CDR1 SGHNT, CDR2 YYREEE (reference sequence). Trimming left V 1 base short and J 2 bases short, with 9 bases between. CDR3 amino acids: CASSLFAGNTEAFF. CDR3 nucleotide sequence: TGTGCCAGCAGCTTGTTTGCGGGCAACACTGAAGCTTTCTTT. The entire variable domain, with the rest obtained from reference TRBV5-4 and TRBJ1-1, is as follows: ETGVTQSPTHLIKTRGQQVTLRCSSQSGHNTVSWYQQALGQGPQFIFQYYREEENGRGNFPPRFSGLQFPNYSSELNVNALELDDSALYLCASSLFAGNTEAFFGQGTRLTVV.

CDR3 amino acids: CASTLTGELFF. CDR3 in DNA: TGTGCCAGCACCCTCACCGGGGAGCTGTTTTTT. This rearrangement joins TRBV2 to TRBJ2-2; D is undetermined. Trimming removed 7 bases from V and 4 bases from J, with 4 bases in between. Germline V gene data show CDR1 as SNHLY and CDR2 as FYNNEI. The CDR3 consists of 11 residues.

The chain recombines TRBV15 with TRBJ2-5, with TRBD1 as a possible D gene (5 bases). CDR1 and CDR2 (germline): LNHNV, YYDKDF (reference sequence). The germline V and J ends were trimmed by 1 base and 4 bases, with 16 bases remaining between them. This CDR3 has 16 amino acids. This CDR3 reads CATSRGGLGDSETQYF. The CDR3 DNA sequence: TGTGCCACCAGCAGAGGAGGTCTAGGGGATTCAGAGACCCAGTACTTC.

V is TRBV6-5 and J is TRBJ1-6; TRBD1 is a possible D gene (6 bases). V was shortened by 0 bases and J by 6 bases, with 12 bases between the two germline ends. In germline, CDR1 is MNHEY, CDR2 SVGAGI. The CDR3 runs to 16 residues. CDR3 bases: TGTGCCAGCAGTTACTCGATGAGGACAGTTAATTCACCCCTCCACTTT. This encodes CASSYSMRTVNSPLHF.

The chain has TRBV19 and TRBJ2-7, with 7 bases matching TRBD1. Germline loops: CDR1 LNHDA, CDR2 SQIVND (reference sequence). With 1 base clipped from V and 2 bases from J, the junction kept 2 bases outside the gene matches. The CDR3 sequence is 14 residues long. The CDR3 spells CASSIGGGPYEQYF. The DNA for the CDR3 is TGTGCCAGTAGTATAGGAGGGGGCCCCTACGAGCAGTACTTC.

CDR3 in DNA: TGCGCCAGCAGCGGTAGCGGCTACGAGCAGTACTTC. Translated, it gives CASSGSGYEQYF. V and J are TRBV10-2 and TRBJ2-7; a weak D match, TRBD2 (6 bases). Looked up from germline, CDR1 is WSHSY and CDR2 is SAAADI. Trimming pared 6 bases from V and 3 bases from J, leaving 9 bases between. This CDR3 has 12 amino acids.

The rearrangement joins TRBV9 to TRBJ1-2, with 9 nucleotides matching TRBD1. The CDR3 consists of 13 residues. Trimming removed 4 bases from V and 8 bases from J; junction bases left unmatched: 6. In germline, CDR1 is SGDLS, CDR2 YYNGEE. The CDR3 reads CASSQDRGLGYTF. The CDR3 bases are TGTGCCAGCAGCCAGGACAGGGGATTAGGCTACACCTTC.

The V gene is TRBV24-1, the J gene TRBJ2-1; 9 bases align to TRBD1. Germline V gene lookup returns CDR1 KGHDR and CDR2 SFDVKD. Unmatched junction bases numbered 3, after V lost 0 bases and J lost 4 bases. This CDR3 region has 16 residues. CDR3 DNA sequence: TGTGCCACCAGTGATTTGCAAGGGACAGGGTACAATGAGCAGTTCTTC. Translated, it gives CATSDLQGTGYNEQFF.

The chain links TRBV24-1 to TRBJ2-3, with 8 bases that match TRBD2. Germline lookup yields CDR1 KGHDR and CDR2 SFDVKD. V dropped 5 bases and J dropped 2; count of bases not matched to a gene: 11. This CDR3 comprises 17 residues. CDR3 loop: CATSASHGLAATDTQYF. DNA of the CDR3: TGTGCCACCAGTGCCTCGCATGGACTAGCAGCCACAGATACGCAGTATTTT.

The chain recombines TRBV24-1 with TRBJ2-3, with 10 bases matching TRBD2. This CDR3 is built from 16 residues. V dropped 4 bases and J dropped 1; count of bases not matched to a gene: 4. The V gene's germline CDR1 is KGHDR and CDR2 SFDVKD. The CDR3 DNA reads TGTGCCACCAGTGAACGGACTAGCGGTCGCACAGATACGCAGTATTTT. Translated, it gives CATSERTSGRTDTQYF.